The 21 T cell receptor beta chains presented below share a single source sample, sequenced in a study of cytotoxic CD8 clonotypes in ibrutinib-treated CLL listed by TCRdb under 2021. Library preparation was by the immunoSEQ multiplex PCR assay. The clones in this table, taken by TCRdb from immuneACCESS, are in-frame only. Not every clone is retained; where verified, under half of the shortfall comes from an unresolved V gene, and the cause of the rest is unknown. For this sample the table gives more than 110,000 clones, of which more than 85% were detected only once. The ten most abundant clones make up about a tenth of the sample. The sample's time point label is to be understood as: approximately eleven months on ibrutinib. The sample was PBMCs, taken after 12 months of ibrutinib treatment. The receptors come from a human donor with chronic lymphocytic leukemia.

The V and J genes are TRBV18 and TRBJ2-3; D may match TRBD1 or TRBD2 (6 bases each). Trimming took 4 bases from V and 3 from J, leaving 17 bases between them. From germline, CDR1 is KGHSH and CDR2 LQKENI. There are 16 residues in the CDR3. The CDR3 reads CASSLELKGGTDTQYF. CDR3 bases: TGTGCCAGCTCACTCGAGCTTAAAGGGGGGACAGATACGCAGTATTTT. Filled out from reference TRBV18 and TRBJ2-3, the complete variable domain reads NAGVMQNPRHLVRRRGQEARLRCSPMKGHSHVYWYRQLPEEGLKFMVYLQKENIIDESGMPKERFSAEFPKEGPSILRIQQVVRGDSAAYFCASSLELKGGTDTQYFGPGTRLTVL.

The chain carries TRBV7-9 and TRBJ1-1, with TRBD1 matching 11 bases. CDR1 and CDR2 from the germline V gene are SEHNR and FQNEAQ (reference sequence). The CDR3 is 15 residues long. Written as DNA, the CDR3 is TGTGCTACAGCAACGGACAGGGGGCGAGTAACTGAAGCTTTCTTT. Protein: CATATDRGRVTEAFF. The whole variable domain, remainder taken from reference TRBV7-9 and TRBJ1-1, is DTGVSQNPRHKITKRGQNVTFRCDPISEHNRLYWYRQTLGQGPEFLTYFQNEAQLEKSRLLSDRFSAERPKGSFSTLEIQRTEQGDSAMYLCATATDRGRVTEAFFGQGTRLTVV.

The V and J genes are TRBV5-1 and TRBJ2-5; TRBD2 aligns across 7 bases. The V gene end was trimmed by 2 bases and the J gene end by 4 bases; junction bases not matched to a gene: 17. Per germline, CDR1 SGHRS and CDR2 YFSETQ. The CDR3 loop spans 18 amino acids. CDR3 residues: CASSLTMSGGVSGETQYF. CDR3 sequence (DNA): TGCGCCAGCAGCTTAACTATGTCGGGGGGAGTCTCCGGAGAGACCCAGTACTTC.

This sequence joins TRBV4-2 and TRBJ2-1; possible D gene TRBD2, 6 bases. The length of the CDR3 is 12 residues. Germline values: CDR1 LGHNA, CDR2 YNFKEQ. The V end was cut by 4 bases, the J end by 6 bases, with 7 bases between. CDR3 residues: CASSRDSNEQFF. In DNA, the CDR3 is TGTGCCAGCAGCCGGGACTCCAATGAGCAGTTCTTC.

The chain uses TRBV7-3 and TRBJ2-3; 13 bases agree with TRBD2. Germline V lookup: CDR1 SGHTA, CDR2 FQGTGA. This CDR3 has 17 amino acids. Trimming at V came to 5 bases and at J to 6 bases, leaving 11 bases not matched to a gene. CDR3 DNA: TGTGCCAGCAGCCCAGGGACTAGCGGGATAAATGCGGATACGCAGTATTTT. It yields the protein CASSPGTSGINADTQYF. Based on the CDR3 plus reference TRBV7-3 and TRBJ2-3, the full variable domain is GAGVSQTPSNKVTEKGKYVELRCDPISGHTALYWYRQSLGQGPEFLIYFQGTGAADDSGLPNDRFFAVRPEGSVSTLKIQRTERGDSAVYLCASSPGTSGINADTQYFGPGTRLTVL.

V gene TRBV6-5 combines with J gene TRBJ1-1; 8 bases match TRBD1. The CDR3 extends over 13 amino acids. Germline assignment: CDR1 MNHEY and CDR2 SVGAGI. Trimming at V came to 7 bases and at J to 1 base, leaving 2 bases not matched to a gene. The CDR3 reads CASNDRGNTEAFF. In DNA form, the CDR3 reads TGTGCCAGCAACGACAGGGGGAACACTGAAGCTTTCTTT.

The CDR3 spells CASSLWELANNEQFF. For the CDR3, the DNA is TGTGCCAGCAGTTTATGGGAACTAGCGAACAATGAGCAGTTCTTC. The chain links TRBV28 to TRBJ2-1, with 7 bases that match TRBD2. V trimming: 0 bases; J trimming: 5 bases; junction bases outside the gene matches: 4. Germline V gene sequence: CDR1 MDHEN, CDR2 SYDVKM. The CDR3 extends over 15 amino acids.

V usage is TRBV7-2 and J usage is TRBJ2-5; 10 bases are a match to TRBD2. In germline, CDR1 is SGHTA, CDR2 FQGNSA. The CDR3 covers 16 residues. V was clipped by 1 base and J by 5 bases; unmatched bases: 7. CDR3 residues: CASSLGLAGEGETQYF. The CDR3 DNA reads as TGTGCCAGCAGCTTAGGCCTAGCGGGAGAAGGGGAGACCCAGTACTTC.

V gene TRBV5-1 combines with J gene TRBJ2-1; 9 bases map to TRBD1. V gave up 4 bases and J gave up 4 bases; unmatched junction bases: 9. This CDR3 is built from 16 residues. Per the germline V gene, CDR1 is SGHRS and CDR2 is YFSETQ. CDR3: CASSVASGQGYNEQFF. In DNA form, the CDR3 reads TGCGCCAGCAGCGTCGCGTCTGGACAGGGGTACAATGAGCAGTTCTTC.

This chain joins TRBV18 and TRBJ2-5; D not certain. CDR1 and CDR2 from the germline V gene are KGHSH and LQKENI. The CDR3 has 12 residues. V shed 6 bases and J shed 3 bases, with 8 bases lying between them. The CDR3 loop reads CASSRGEETQYF. The CDR3 coding sequence is TGTGCCAGCTCGCGTGGGGAAGAGACCCAGTACTTC.

The rearrangement links TRBV27 to TRBJ2-5, with TRBD2 matching 12 bases. Germline V gives CDR1 MNHEY, CDR2 SMNVEV (reference sequence). The length of the CDR3 is 15 residues. V trimming: 8 bases; J trimming: 7 bases; junction bases outside the gene matches: 11. The CDR3 here is CASVRTSGIPGTQYF. CDR3 nucleotides: TGTGCCAGCGTGCGGACTAGCGGGATTCCGGGGACCCAGTACTTC.

V is TRBV5-1 and J is TRBJ2-3; TRBD1 or TRBD2 may be the D gene (5 bases each). Germline-derived CDR1 and CDR2 are SGHRS and YFSETQ. The CDR3 has 14 residues. V was cut by 5 bases and J by 5 bases, with 15 bases left in between. In DNA form, the CDR3 reads TGCGCCAGCAGTAGCGAAGGGGTACGAGATACGCAGTATTTT. Translated, it gives CASSSEGVRDTQYF.

The V gene is TRBV18, the J gene TRBJ1-2; TRBD1 is a possible D gene (5 bases). CDR3 length: 14 residues. CDR1 and CDR2 (germline): KGHSH, LQKENI. The V end lost 3 bases, the J end lost 5 bases, and 13 bases lay between the germline ends. Here the CDR3 DNA reads TGTGCCAGCTCACCCCTAGAAGGGACTTATGGCTACACCTTC. Translation: CASSPLEGTYGYTF.

In the case of this clone: The junction and the germline gene differ at one end; a read error may be behind it. CDR3 protein: CASSLAGVEGYEQYF. The CDR3 DNA is TGTGCCAGCAGCCTAGCGGGGGTTGAGGGTTACGAGCAGTACTTC. This sequence joins TRBV7-2 and TRBJ2-7, with 10 bases matching TRBD2. Germline V CDR1 and CDR2: SGHTA, FQGNSA. The CDR3 contains 15 residues. The whole variable domain, filled in from reference TRBV7-2 and TRBJ2-7, reads GAGVSQSPSNKVTEKGKDVELRCDPISGHTALYWYRQSLGQGLEFLIYFQGNSAPDKSGLPSDRFSAERTGGSVSTLTIQRTQQEDSAVYLCASSLAGVEGYEQYFGPGTRLTVT.

The J gene is TRBJ2-7, the V gene TRBV7-9; D is possibly TRBD1 or TRBD2 (5 bases each). In germline, CDR1 is SEHNR, CDR2 FQNEAQ (reference sequence). The CDR3 is 15 residues long. The germline V and J ends were trimmed by 3 bases and 0 bases, with 12 bases remaining between them. This chain's CDR3 is CASSFGPGPSYEQYF. CDR3 DNA: TGTGCCAGCAGCTTTGGGCCGGGACCCTCCTACGAGCAGTACTTC.

The chain employs TRBV28 and TRBJ1-2, with no clear D. Trimming took off 2 bases at V and 4 bases at J, with 5 bases between the two ends. The CDR3 has 12 residues. Looked up from germline, CDR1 is MDHEN and CDR2 is SYDVKM. CDR3 DNA sequence: TGTGCCAGCAGTTTAGACGCCTATGGCTACACCTTC. This encodes CASSLDAYGYTF.

The chain joins TRBV9 to TRBJ1-5, with D possibly matching TRBD1 (5 bases). V lost 0 bases, J lost 6 bases, and 10 bases lay in between. There are 14 residues in the CDR3. The germline V gene has CDR1 SGDLS and CDR2 YYNGEE. Written as DNA, the CDR3 is TGTGCCAGCAGCGTAGGGGGAGGGACTCAGCCCCAGCATTTT. It translates to CASSVGGGTQPQHF.

The V and J genes are TRBV18 and TRBJ2-3; perhaps TRBD2 as D (6 bases). V shed 2 bases and J shed 2 bases, with 11 bases lying between them. Germline CDR1 KGHSH, CDR2 LQKENI. The CDR3 contains 15 residues. CDR3 DNA: TGTGCCAGCTCACCAGCGGGAACAAACACAGATACGCAGTATTTT. Protein sequence: CASSPAGTNTDTQYF.

The V and J genes are TRBV28 and TRBJ2-7; D gene unclear. CDR1 is MDHEN and CDR2 is SYDVKM in the germline V gene. V lost 7 bases and J 5 bases, leaving 12 bases between the germline ends. CDR3 length: 12 residues. The CDR3 bases are TGTGCCAGCACTAACGGTTACAACGAGCAGTACTTC. Translated, it gives CASTNGYNEQYF.

This chain connects TRBV5-1 to TRBJ1-2; 7 bases match TRBD1. The CDR3 is 14 residues long. Trimming took 3 bases from V and 4 from J; bases not matched to a gene: 6. Germline CDR1 is SGHRS and CDR2 is YFSETQ. CDR3 sequence: CASSSQGDGYGYTF. The CDR3 coding sequence is TGCGCCAGCAGCTCCCAGGGGGATGGCTATGGCTACACCTTC. The full variable domain, rest sourced from reference TRBV5-1 and TRBJ1-2, is KAGVTQTPRYLIKTRGQQVTLSCSPISGHRSVSWYQQTPGQGLQFLFEYFSETQRNKGNFPGRFSGRQFSNSRSEMNVSTLELGDSALYLCASSSQGDGYGYTFGSGTRLTVV.

As concerns this clone: Germline and junction disagree at one end, which may indicate a read error. The chain joins TRBV19 to TRBJ2-6; D is unresolved. From germline, CDR1 is LNHDA and CDR2 SQIVND (reference sequence). The CDR3 loop spans 18 amino acids. The CDR3 nucleotides are TGTGCCAGTAGTATACTGGCGCTTCTTGTCTCTGGAGCCAACGTCCTGACTTTC. Translation: CASSILALLVSGANVLTF.